This T cell receptor beta chain was obtained from a study of T cells in Graves' hyperthyroidism and ophthalmopathy. Amplified TCR beta CDR3 regions came from RNA transcripts. Researchers ran a first-round RT-PCR on the TCR CDR3 using the HTBI primer set. TCRdb reprocessed the multiplex PCR reads via MiXCR and lists one record per CDR3 protein. Of approximately 410,000 distinct CDR3 sequences in the sample, roughly 13% are singletons; the top ten hold approximately 5.3%. This clonotype was observed at least ten times. Germline V CDR1 and CDR2: KGHSH, LQKENI. The CDR3 spans 14 residues. V was trimmed by 3 bases and J by 4 bases, leaving 12 bases between them.

V gene TRBV18 combines with J gene TRBJ1-2; the D is unclear. This receptor was identified in a woman aged 18-29 years with Graves' hyperthyroidism. The sample consisted of blood. DNA of the CDR3: TGTGCCAGCTCACCGGGCAGGCGAAGCTATGGCTACACCTTC. Translating it yields CASSPGRRSYGYTF.